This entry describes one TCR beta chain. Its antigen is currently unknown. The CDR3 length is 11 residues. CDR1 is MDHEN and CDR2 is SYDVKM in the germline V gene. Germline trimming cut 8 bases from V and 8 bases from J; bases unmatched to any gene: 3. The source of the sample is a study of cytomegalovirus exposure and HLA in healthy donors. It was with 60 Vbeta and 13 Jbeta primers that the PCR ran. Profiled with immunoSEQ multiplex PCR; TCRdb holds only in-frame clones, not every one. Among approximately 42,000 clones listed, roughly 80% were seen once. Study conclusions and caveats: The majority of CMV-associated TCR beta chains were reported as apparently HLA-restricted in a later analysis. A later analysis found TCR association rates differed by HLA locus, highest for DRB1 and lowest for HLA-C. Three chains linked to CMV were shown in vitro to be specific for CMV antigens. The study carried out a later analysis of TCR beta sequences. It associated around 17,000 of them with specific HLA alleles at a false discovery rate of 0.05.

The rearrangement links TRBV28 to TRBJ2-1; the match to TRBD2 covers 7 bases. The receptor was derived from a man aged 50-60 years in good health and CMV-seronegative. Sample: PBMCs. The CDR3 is CASQRDYEQFF. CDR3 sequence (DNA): TGTGCCAGCCAGCGGGACTATGAGCAGTTCTTC.